A selection of T cell receptor beta chains follows, all from one sample in a study of T-cell memory formation after mild COVID-19. TCRdb analysed the 5' RACE reads with MiXCR anew, one entry per CDR3 protein. The sample shows about 540,000 distinct CDR3 sequences, approximately 20% of them seen only once. The sequenced sample was PBMCs or a T cell subset sorted from them (not recorded which). Receptors originate from an adult woman who had mild COVID-19 (a few samples of this study predate the infection). Cell type and time point are not known. The CDR3 runs from the conserved cysteine through the conserved F or W. The order of the fields is V gene, CDR3 protein.

V: TRBV3-1; CDR3: CASSLGLAAEQYF
V: TRBV6-5; CDR3: CASSYSFTGANGYTF
V: TRBV7-9; CDR3: CASSSSGQNEQFF
V: TRBV4-1; CDR3: CASSPEGVTEAFF
V: TRBV29-1; CDR3: CSVGLTANTEAFF
V: TRBV7-6; CDR3: CASSLEVTGGEQYF
V: TRBV7-9; CDR3: CASSTLGPFADTQYF
V: TRBV6-6; CDR3: CASRGAGGSETQYF
V: TRBV19; CDR3: CASNRGGRGNEQFF
V: TRBV7-7; CDR3: CASSSGISSYEQYF
V: TRBV2; CDR3: CASSVSQRDTEAFF
V: TRBV7-6; CDR3: CASSLKASGSFSYEQYF
V: TRBV29-1; CDR3: CSVHQGLYTEQFF
V: TRBV24-1; CDR3: CATSKRDFEETQYF
V: TRBV20-1; CDR3: CSARDSRMNEQFF
V: TRBV30; CDR3: CAWSSQGGYEQYF
V: TRBV30; CDR3: CAWSLGLASNTGELFF
V: TRBV4-1; CDR3: CASSQDLGQGPGELFF
V: TRBV18; CDR3: CASSPPGTGAEAFF
V: TRBV15; CDR3: CATSREGQGNSPLHF
V: TRBV7-9; CDR3: CASSTNPTAGELFF
V: TRBV24-1; CDR3: CATSDSGVTEAFF
V: TRBV12-3/TRBV12-4; CDR3: CASSFGSYSYEQYF
V: TRBV7-3; CDR3: CASRISGGANTGELFF
V: TRBV9; CDR3: CASSVGGGTGGNYGYTF
V: TRBV7-9; CDR3: CASSPQGGKYNEQFF
V: TRBV3-1; CDR3: CASSQGTGGGNEQFF
V: TRBV6-5; CDR3: CASSYRARGAYEQYF
V: TRBV24-1; CDR3: CATSDLPHRTDTQYF
V: TRBV20-1; CDR3: CSARDPILAGVNTDTQYF
V: TRBV15; CDR3: CATSRDHGANVLTF
V: TRBV5-1; CDR3: CASSLEGTLTDTQYF
V: TRBV20-1; CDR3: CSARGPRTGANTGELFF
V: TRBV6-2/TRBV6-3; CDR3: CASSYSASPYGYTF
V: TRBV19; CDR3: CASSTGTSGTGEQFF
V: TRBV6-2/TRBV6-3; CDR3: CASSYRGQGNQPQHF